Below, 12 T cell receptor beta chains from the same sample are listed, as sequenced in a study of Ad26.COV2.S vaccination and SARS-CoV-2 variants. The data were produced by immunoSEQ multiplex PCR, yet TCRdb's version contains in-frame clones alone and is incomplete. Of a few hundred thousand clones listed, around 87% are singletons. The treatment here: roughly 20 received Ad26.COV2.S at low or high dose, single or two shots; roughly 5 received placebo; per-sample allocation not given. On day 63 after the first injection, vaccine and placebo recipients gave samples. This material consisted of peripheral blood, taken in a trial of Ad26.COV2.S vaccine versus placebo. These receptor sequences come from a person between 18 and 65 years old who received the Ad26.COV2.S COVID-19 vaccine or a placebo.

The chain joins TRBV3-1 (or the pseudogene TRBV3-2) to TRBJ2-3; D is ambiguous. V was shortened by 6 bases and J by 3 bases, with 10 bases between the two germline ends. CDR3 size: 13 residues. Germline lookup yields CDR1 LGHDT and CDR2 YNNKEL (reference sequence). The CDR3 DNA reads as TGTGCCAGCAGTCTCTCACTGACAGATACGCAGTATTTT. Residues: CASSLSLTDTQYF.

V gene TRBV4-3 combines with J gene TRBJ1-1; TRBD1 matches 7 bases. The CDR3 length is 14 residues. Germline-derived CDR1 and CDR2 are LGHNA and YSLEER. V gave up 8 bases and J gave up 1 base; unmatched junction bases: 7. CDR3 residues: CASGQQGPNTEAFF. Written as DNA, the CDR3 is TGCGCCAGCGGACAACAGGGGCCGAACACTGAAGCTTTCTTT.

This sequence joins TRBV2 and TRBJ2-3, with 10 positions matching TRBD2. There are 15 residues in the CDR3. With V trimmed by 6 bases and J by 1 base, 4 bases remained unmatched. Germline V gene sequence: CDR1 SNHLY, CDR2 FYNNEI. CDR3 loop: CASRVGTSGTDTQYF. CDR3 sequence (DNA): TGTGCCAGCAGGGTGGGGACTAGCGGCACAGATACGCAGTATTTT.

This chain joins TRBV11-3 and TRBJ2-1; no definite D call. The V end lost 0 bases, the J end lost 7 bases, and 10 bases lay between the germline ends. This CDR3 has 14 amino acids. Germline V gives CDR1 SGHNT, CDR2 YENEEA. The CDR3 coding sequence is TGTGCCAGCAGCTTAGACGGCCTACGGAATGAGCAGTTCTTC. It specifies CASSLDGLRNEQFF.

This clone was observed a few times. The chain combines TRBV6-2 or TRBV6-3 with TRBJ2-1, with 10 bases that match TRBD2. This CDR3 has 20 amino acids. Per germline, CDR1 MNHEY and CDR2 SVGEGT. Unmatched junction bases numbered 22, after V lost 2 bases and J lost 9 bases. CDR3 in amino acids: CASSYRWDAWTSGPPGEQFF. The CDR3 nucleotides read TGTGCCAGCAGTTACCGGTGGGATGCGTGGACTAGCGGCCCTCCCGGTGAGCAGTTCTTC.

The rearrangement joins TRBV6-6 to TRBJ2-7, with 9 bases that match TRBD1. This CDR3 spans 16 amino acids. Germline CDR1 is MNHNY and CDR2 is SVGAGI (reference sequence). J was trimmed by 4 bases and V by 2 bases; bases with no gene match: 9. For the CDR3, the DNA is TGTGCCAGCAGTTACGGGGGACAGGGAGGGGGATACGAGCAGTACTTC. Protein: CASSYGGQGGGYEQYF.

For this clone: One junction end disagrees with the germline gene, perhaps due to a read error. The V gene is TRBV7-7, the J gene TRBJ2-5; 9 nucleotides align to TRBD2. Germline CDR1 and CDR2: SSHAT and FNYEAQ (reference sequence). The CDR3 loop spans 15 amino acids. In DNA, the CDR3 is TGTGCTAGCAGCTTTGGTAGCGGGGGCCAAGAGACCCAGTACTTC. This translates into CASSFGSGGQETQYF.

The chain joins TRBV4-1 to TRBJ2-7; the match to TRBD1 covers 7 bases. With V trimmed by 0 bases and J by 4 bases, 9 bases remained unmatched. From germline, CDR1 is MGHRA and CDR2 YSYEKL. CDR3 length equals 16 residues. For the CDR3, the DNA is TGCGCCAGCAGCCAAGATGCGGTACAGGGGAGATACGAGCAGTACTTC. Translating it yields CASSQDAVQGRYEQYF.

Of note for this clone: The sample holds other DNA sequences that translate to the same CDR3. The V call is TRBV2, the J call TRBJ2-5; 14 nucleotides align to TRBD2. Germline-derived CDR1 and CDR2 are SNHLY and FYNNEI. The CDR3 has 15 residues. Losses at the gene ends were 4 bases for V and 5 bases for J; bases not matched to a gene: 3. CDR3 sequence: CASSGLAGGWETQYF. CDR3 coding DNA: TGTGCCAGCAGTGGACTAGCGGGAGGGTGGGAGACCCAGTACTTC.

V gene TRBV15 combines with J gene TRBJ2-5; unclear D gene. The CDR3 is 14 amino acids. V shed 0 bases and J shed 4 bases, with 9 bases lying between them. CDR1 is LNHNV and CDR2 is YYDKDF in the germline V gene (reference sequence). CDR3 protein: CATSRDLWGETQYF. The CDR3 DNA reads TGTGCCACCAGCAGAGATCTTTGGGGAGAGACCCAGTACTTC.

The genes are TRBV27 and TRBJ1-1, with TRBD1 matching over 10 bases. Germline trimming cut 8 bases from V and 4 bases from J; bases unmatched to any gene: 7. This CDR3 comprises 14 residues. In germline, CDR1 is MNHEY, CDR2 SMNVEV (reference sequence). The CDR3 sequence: CASRTRTGGTEAFF. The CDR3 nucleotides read TGTGCCAGCCGGACTCGGACAGGGGGCACTGAAGCTTTCTTT.

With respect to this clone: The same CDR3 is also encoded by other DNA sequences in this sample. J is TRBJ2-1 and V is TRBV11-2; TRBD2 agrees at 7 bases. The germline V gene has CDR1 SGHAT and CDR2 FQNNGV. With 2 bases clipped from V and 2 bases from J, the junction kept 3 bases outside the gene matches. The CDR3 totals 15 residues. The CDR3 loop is CASSLLAGAYNEQFF. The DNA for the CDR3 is TGTGCCAGCAGCTTATTGGCGGGAGCCTACAATGAGCAGTTCTTC.